This T cell receptor (beta chain) emerged from a study of T cell changes during pregnancy in multiple sclerosis. Repertoires were generated with immunoSEQ multiplex PCR, while TCRdb's copy carries only in-frame clones and drops some. The sample lists fewer than 65,000 clones; around 93% were seen once. The specimen comprised CD4+ T cells from peripheral blood mononuclear cells, sampled in the first trimester of pregnancy. The sequence came from a female donor with multiple sclerosis, enrolled in a pregnancy study.

CDR3 in DNA: TGTGCCAGCAGTCGGGGACAAGCCTCTGGAAACACCATATATTTT. This sequence encodes CASSRGQASGNTIYF. V gene TRBV6-5 combines with J gene TRBJ1-3; tentatively, D is TRBD1 (6 bases). V dropped 5 bases and J dropped 0 bases, with 11 bases sitting between them. The CDR3 has 15 residues. Germline-derived CDR1 and CDR2 are MNHEY and SVGAGI.